The 18 T cell receptor beta chains reported below all come from one sample, sequenced in a study of blood T cells in healthy people across ages. Then a second PCR, running roughly 7 to 11 cycles, was carried out with a sample-barcoded 5' primer and a J-beta primer mix. TCRdb ran MiXCR on the 5' RACE reads and lists one entry per CDR3 protein. This table has 500,000 to 700,000 distinct CDR3 sequences, roughly 31% appearing once. Material: blood. The receptors shown here come from a woman older than 75 in good health.

About this clonotype itself: A read error may explain this, as a much larger clone is one base away. This chain joins TRBV24-1 and TRBJ2-1, with D maybe TRBD2 (6 bases). The CDR3 spans 15 residues. With 4 bases removed from V and 13 bases from J, the gap between germline ends came to 22 bases. Germline V gene data show CDR1 as KGHDR and CDR2 as SFDVKD. The CDR3 is CATSDPGTDFETQFF. The CDR3, as DNA: TGTGCCACCAGTGACCCCGGGACTGACTTCGAGACCCAGTTCTTC.

This clonotype was detected ten times or more. This sequence joins TRBV12-3 or TRBV12-4 and TRBJ2-5; 9 nucleotides agree with TRBD2. V gave up 3 bases and J gave up 11 bases; unmatched junction bases: 13. The CDR3 is made up of 15 amino acids. For the CDR3, the DNA is TGTGCCAGCAGTTTCGTAGCGGGGGTTCAAGGGGAGCAGTACTTC. Protein sequence: CASSFVAGVQGEQYF.

The gene calls are TRBV4-1 and TRBJ1-2; possible D gene TRBD1, 6 bases. CDR1 and CDR2 (germline): MGHRA, YSYEKL. Trimming shortened V by 3 bases and J by 4 bases, and 15 bases separated the two germline ends. The CDR3 length is 15 residues. The CDR3 DNA follows: TGCGCCAGCAGCCACCCGACAGGACCCCCCTATGGCTACACCTTC. It codes for CASSHPTGPPYGYTF.

This clonotype has more than one count but fewer than ten. The rearrangement uses TRBV12-3 or TRBV12-4 and TRBJ1-5; D might be TRBD1 (5 bases). V was pared by 4 bases and J by 2 bases, with 12 bases between. The CDR3 consists of 15 residues. CDR3 in DNA: TGTGCCAGCAGTTGGGGGGGGTCGGGCAATCAGCCCCAGCATTTT. Protein sequence: CASSWGGSGNQPQHF.

On this clonotype itself: A much larger clone differs from this one at a single base, so this may be a read error. This rearrangement joins TRBV7-9 to TRBJ2-5; D perhaps matches TRBD1 (6 bases). CDR3 length: 12 residues. The V gene's germline CDR1 is SEHNR and CDR2 FQNEAQ (reference sequence). The CDR3 loop reads CAGRGPLETQYF. CDR3 nucleotides: TGTGCCGGCAGGGGCCCGCTAGAGACCCAGTACTTC.

This clonotype was found many times. The rearrangement joins TRBV6-1 to TRBJ2-7, with 8 bases fitting TRBD2. V was clipped by 6 bases and J by 2 bases; unmatched bases: 9. The germline V gene encodes CDR1 MNHNS and CDR2 SASEGT. This CDR3 comprises 15 residues. DNA for the CDR3: TGTGCCAGCAGGACTACAGTCGGGGGGGCCTACGAGCAGTACTTC. Its translation: CASRTTVGGAYEQYF.

The rearrangement joins TRBV6-5 to TRBJ1-2, with D unclear. Trimming took 4 bases from V and 4 from J, leaving 13 bases between them. The CDR3 runs to 14 residues. In germline, CDR1 is MNHEY, CDR2 SVGAGI. CDR3 nucleotide sequence: TGTGCCAGCAGTTCCCATGACACGTCCTATGGCTACACCTTC. Its protein is CASSSHDTSYGYTF.

DNA of the CDR3: TGTGCCAGCAGCGCCGGGGCCAAACAGCCCCAGCATTTT. Its protein product is CASSAGAKQPQHF. The chain is built from TRBV9 and TRBJ1-5, with D possibly matching TRBD1 (5 bases). Trimming removed 3 bases from V and 7 bases from J, with 11 bases in between. The CDR3 spans 13 residues. The V gene's germline CDR1 is SGDLS and CDR2 YYNGEE. The full variable domain, completed using reference TRBV9 and TRBJ1-5, is DSGVTQTPKHLITATGQRVTLRCSPRSGDLSVYWYQQSLDQGLQFLIQYYNGEERAKGNILERFSAQQFPDLHSELNLSSLELGDSALYFCASSAGAKQPQHFGDGTRLSIL.

With regard to this clonotype: One end of the junction varies from germline; a read error may be responsible. This chain joins TRBV5-4 and TRBJ2-2; D not resolved. Germline CDR1 reads SGHNT; CDR2 reads YYREEE (reference sequence). CDR3 length: 15 residues. The CDR3 reads CASGFAGMNTGELFF. The DNA for the CDR3 is TGTGCCAGCGGCTTCGCTGGGATGAACACCGGGGAGCTGTTTTTT.

This clonotype came up a few times. CDR3 loop: CASRSPGQPQHF. The CDR3 DNA reads as TGCGCCAGCCGAAGCCCAGGTCAGCCCCAGCATTTT. V and J are TRBV10-2 and TRBJ1-5; D gene ambiguous. The germline V gene encodes CDR1 WSHSY and CDR2 SAAADI. Trimming removed 8 bases from V and 6 bases from J, with 11 bases in between. This CDR3 is 12 amino acids long.

Only a few counts were recorded for this clonotype. The chain links TRBV27 to TRBJ1-3; D remains ambiguous. CDR1 is MNHEY and CDR2 is SMNVEV in the germline V gene (reference sequence). There are 15 residues in the CDR3. V dropped 2 bases and J dropped 0 bases, with 8 bases sitting between them. DNA of the CDR3: TGTGCCAGCAGTTTAGGGTCGGGCTCTGGAAACACCATATATTTT. This gives the protein CASSLGSGSGNTIYF.

This clonotype has only a few counts. An end of the junction differs from the germline gene, which may be a read error. The chain recombines TRBV12-3 or TRBV12-4 with TRBJ2-3; TRBD2 might be the D (5 bases). The CDR3 spans 15 residues. CDR3 in DNA: TGTGCCAGCAGTTTAACCGGGGTGCCCACAGATGCGCAGTATTTT. This gives the protein CASSLTGVPTDAQYF.

This clonotype has ten or more counts. The genes are TRBV20-1 and TRBJ2-3; perhaps TRBD2 as D (5 bases). V was trimmed by 1 base and J by 5 bases, leaving 7 bases between them. Per germline, CDR1 DFQATT and CDR2 SNEGSKA (reference sequence). The CDR3 length is 12 residues. This CDR3 is CSARASGDTQYF. The CDR3, as DNA: TGCAGTGCTAGAGCCAGCGGAGATACGCAGTATTTT.

This chain joins TRBV5-1 and TRBJ1-1, with TRBD1 matching 8 bases. The germline V gene has CDR1 SGHRS and CDR2 YFSETQ. The CDR3 is made up of 12 amino acids. Trimming cost V 5 bases and J 6 bases; bases outside gene matches: 3. The CDR3, as DNA: TGCGCCAGCAGACTACAGGGGGCTGAAGCTTTCTTT. Protein sequence: CASRLQGAEAFF.

V usage is TRBV6-2 or TRBV6-3 and J usage is TRBJ1-3; a weak D match, TRBD1 (5 bases). The CDR3 length is 17 residues. Germline values: CDR1 MNHEY, CDR2 SVGEGT. Trimming took 6 bases from V and 0 from J, leaving 18 bases between them. CDR3 region: CASRTPTETFSGNTIYF. The CDR3 DNA reads as TGTGCCAGCAGGACCCCGACAGAGACCTTCTCTGGAAACACCATATATTTT.

This clonotype was seen a few times. With a much larger clone just one base away, this may be a read error. The CDR3 here is CASSPTKKGPNEQYF. The CDR3 coding sequence is TGTGCCAGCAGCCCCACTAAGAAGGGACCCAATGAGCAGTACTTC. The J gene is TRBJ2-7, the V gene TRBV3-1, with D possibly called TRBD1 or TRBD2 (5 bases each). V lost 4 bases and J lost 7, with 20 bases in between. Germline CDR1 reads LGHDT; CDR2 reads YNNKEL (reference sequence). The CDR3 length is 15 residues.

As for this clonotype: This may come from a read error, since a much larger clone is one base off. V gene TRBV7-9 combines with J gene TRBJ2-7; 9 bases match TRBD1. Germline V CDR1 and CDR2: SEHNR, FQNEAQ (reference sequence). Trimming took 5 bases from V and 7 from J; bases not matched to a gene: 15. The CDR3 loop spans 16 amino acids. The CDR3 sequence is CASSHPRDRVGNEQYF. The CDR3 region has the DNA TGTGCCAGCAGCCACCCCCGGGACAGGGTCGGCAATGAGCAGTACTTC.

A few counts support this clonotype. A much larger clone sits a single nucleotide away, making a read error possible. This chain joins TRBV4-1 and TRBJ1-4, with D perhaps matching TRBD1 (5 bases). CDR3 length: 15 amino acids. Germline loops: CDR1 MGHRA, CDR2 YSYEKL. The CDR3 nucleotides read TGCGCCGGCAGCCAAGAGCGGGGGTCTCAAGAAAAACTGTTTTTT. Translated, it gives CAGSQERGSQEKLFF.